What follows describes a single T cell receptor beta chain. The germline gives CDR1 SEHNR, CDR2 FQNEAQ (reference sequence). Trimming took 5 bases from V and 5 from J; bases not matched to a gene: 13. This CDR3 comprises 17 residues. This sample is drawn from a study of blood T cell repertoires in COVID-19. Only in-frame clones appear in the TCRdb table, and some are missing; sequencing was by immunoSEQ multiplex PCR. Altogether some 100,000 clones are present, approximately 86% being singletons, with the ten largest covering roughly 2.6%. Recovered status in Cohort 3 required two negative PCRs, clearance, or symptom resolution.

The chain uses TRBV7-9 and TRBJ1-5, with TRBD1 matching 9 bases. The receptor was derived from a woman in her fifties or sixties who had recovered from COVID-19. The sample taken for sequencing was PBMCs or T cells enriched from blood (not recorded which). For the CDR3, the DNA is TGTGCCAGCAGCCCAATTATTCCCGGGACAGGGTATCAGCCCCAGCATTTT. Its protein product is CASSPIIPGTGYQPQHF. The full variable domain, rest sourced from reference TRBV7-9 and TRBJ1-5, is DTGVSQNPRHKITKRGQNVTFRCDPISEHNRLYWYRQTLGQGPEFLTYFQNEAQLEKSRLLSDRFSAERPKGSFSTLEIQRTEQGDSAMYLCASSPIIPGTGYQPQHFGDGTRLSIL.